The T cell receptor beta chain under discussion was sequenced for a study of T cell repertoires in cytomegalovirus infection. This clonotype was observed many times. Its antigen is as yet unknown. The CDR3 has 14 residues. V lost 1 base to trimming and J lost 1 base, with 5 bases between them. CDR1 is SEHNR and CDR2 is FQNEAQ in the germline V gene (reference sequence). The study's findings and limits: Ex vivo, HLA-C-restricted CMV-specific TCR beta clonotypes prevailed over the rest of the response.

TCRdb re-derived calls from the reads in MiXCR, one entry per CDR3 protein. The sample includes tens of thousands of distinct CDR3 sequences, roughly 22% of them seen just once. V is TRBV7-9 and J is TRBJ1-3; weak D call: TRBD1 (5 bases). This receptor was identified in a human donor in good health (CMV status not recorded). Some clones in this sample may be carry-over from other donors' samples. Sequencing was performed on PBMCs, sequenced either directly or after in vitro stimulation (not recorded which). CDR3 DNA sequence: TGTGCCAGCAGCTTAGGGGGGTCTGGAAACACCATATATTTT. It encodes CASSLGGSGNTIYF.